This TCR beta chain was sequenced in a study of cytomegalovirus exposure and HLA in healthy donors. The PCR employed 60 Vbeta primers together with 13 Jbeta primers. Per the authors' pipeline: It was a later analysis that counted approximately 81 million unique TCR beta chains, of which some 10 million were shared. Libraries were prepared by immunoSEQ multiplex PCR; TCRdb keeps only in-frame clonotypes and omits some of them. That table furnishes V, J and clone size, whereas the DNA furnished D and trimming. Altogether roughly 190,000 clones are present, less than 85% being singletons, with the ten largest covering 1.5% to 1.7%. About this clone: The antigen remains unidentified. This sample includes further DNA sequences coding for the same CDR3.

Overall study results and limits: Most of the TCR beta V segments (in an earlier analysis) were productive either about 90% or about 30% of the time. Rarity marked most TCR sequences, yet some public TCRs occurred in many donors. Indistinguishable V segments, including TRBV6-2 and TRBV6-3, were excluded.

With 3 bases clipped from V and 4 bases from J, the junction kept 2 bases outside the gene matches. The V gene's germline CDR1 is LGHNA and CDR2 YSLEER. The CDR3 has 15 residues. The origin of this receptor is a girl between 10 and 17 years old in good health and CMV-seropositive. This chain links TRBV4-3 with TRBJ2-3, with TRBD2 matching over 12 bases. Sample: PBMCs. CDR3 nucleotides: TGCGCCAGCAGCCAGACTAGCGGGGGCGCAGATACGCAGTATTTT. Translated, it gives CASSQTSGGADTQYF.